This entry lists 32 T cell receptor beta chains sequenced from one sample in a study of cytomegalovirus exposure and HLA in healthy donors. The PCR ran on 60 Vbeta and 13 Jbeta primers. Libraries were prepared by immunoSEQ multiplex PCR; TCRdb keeps only in-frame clonotypes and omits some of them. The data contain fewer than 200,000 clones, about 80% of them singletons. The sample was PBMCs. The receptor source for this set is a woman aged 30 to 39 in good health and CMV-seronegative.

The chain is built from TRBV9 and TRBJ1-6, with 9 bases identical to TRBD1. CDR3 length: 17 amino acids. Trimming at V came to 4 bases and at J to 2 bases, leaving 7 bases not matched to a gene. Germline CDR1 reads SGDLS; CDR2 reads YYNGEE. CDR3 DNA sequence: TGTGCCAGCAGCTCGAGACAGGGGGTGACCTATAATTCACCCCTCCACTTT. Its protein product is CASSSRQGVTYNSPLHF.

A single count supports this clone. An end of the junction does not agree with germline; a read error may underlie this. This chain joins TRBV6-5 and TRBJ2-2, with D perhaps TRBD2 (7 bases). This CDR3 has 13 residues. Per the germline V gene, CDR1 is MNHEY and CDR2 is SVGAGI. CDR3: CASLGGGTGGLFF. In DNA, the CDR3 is TGTGCCAGCTTGGGGGGGGGCACCGGGGGGCTGTTTTTT.

The chain joins TRBV15 to TRBJ1-4; TRBD1 might be the D (6 bases). The CDR3 is 16 amino acids. Trimming removed 0 bases at V and 8 bases at J, with 16 bases between. Per the germline V gene, CDR1 is LNHNV and CDR2 is YYDKDF (reference sequence). The CDR3 DNA is TGTGCCACCAGCAGAGATTTGTACAGGGACGGCGAAAAACTGTTTTTT. Its protein product is CATSRDLYRDGEKLFF. The variable domain in full, completed from reference TRBV15 and TRBJ1-4, reads DAMVIQNPRYQVTQFGKPVTLSCSQTLNHNVMYWYQQKSSQAPKLLFHYYDKDFNNEADTPDNFQSRRPNTSFCFLDIRSPGLGDTAMYLCATSRDLYRDGEKLFFGSGTQLSVL.

In DNA form, the CDR3 reads TGTGCCAGCAGCCAGGGGTCCACCGGAAACACCATATATTTT. Residues: CASSQGSTGNTIYF. The chain combines TRBV13 with TRBJ1-3; a possible D gene is TRBD1 (6 bases). This CDR3 is 14 amino acids long. Germline assignment: CDR1 PRHDT and CDR2 FYEKMQ (reference sequence). V was cut by 5 bases and J by 4 bases, with 12 bases left in between.

Of note for this clone: With a much larger clone just one base away, this may be a read error. The chain has TRBV5-4 and TRBJ1-2, with TRBD1 matching over 9 bases. This CDR3 spans 13 amino acids. The V segment lost 4 bases and the J segment 2 bases; nucleotides outside the gene matches: 0. Germline V gene sequence: CDR1 SGHNT, CDR2 YYREEE (reference sequence). CDR3 bases: TGTGCCAGCAGCGGACAGGGGAACTATGGCTACACCTTC. Amino acids: CASSGQGNYGYTF.

This clone is a singleton in its sample. This chain links TRBV19 with TRBJ2-7, with 7 bases matching TRBD2. This CDR3 contains 15 residues. The germline gives CDR1 LNHDA, CDR2 SQIVND (reference sequence). J was trimmed by 1 base and V by 3 bases; bases with no gene match: 6. DNA for the CDR3: TGTGCCAGTAGTATGTTAGCGGGTCCATCCTACGAGCAGTACTTC. Protein: CASSMLAGPSYEQYF.

J is TRBJ1-2 and V is TRBV7-8; D is perhaps TRBD1 (5 bases). The CDR3 is made up of 14 amino acids. Looked up from germline, CDR1 is SGHVS and CDR2 is FQNEAQ. Deletions cut 5 bases from V and 4 bases from J, with 14 bases between. The CDR3 loop reads CASSAGVPGYGYTF. The CDR3 DNA follows: TGTGCCAGCAGCGCGGGGGTTCCGGGCTATGGCTACACCTTC.

The V and J genes are TRBV27 and TRBJ2-7, with TRBD1 matching over 8 bases. The CDR3 consists of 14 residues. CDR1 is MNHEY and CDR2 is SMNVEV in the germline V gene (reference sequence). V gave up 4 bases and J gave up 3 bases; unmatched junction bases: 5. CDR3 loop: CASSSRQGSYEQYF. The CDR3 DNA is TGTGCCAGCAGTTCCCGACAGGGGAGCTACGAGCAGTACTTC.

The chain couples TRBV5-8 to TRBJ1-3, with a tentative D call TRBD1 (5 bases). The CDR3 has 15 residues. Trimming took 4 bases from V and 2 from J, leaving 13 bases between them. Looked up from germline, CDR1 is SGHTS and CDR2 is YDEGEE. The CDR3 nucleotides read TGTGCCAGCAGCAAAACCCCAGGGACTGGAAACACCATATATTTT. Its protein is CASSKTPGTGNTIYF.

This clone was recorded a few times. The chain combines TRBV18 with TRBJ2-7; TRBD1 agrees at 8 bases. Germline V gene sequence: CDR1 KGHSH, CDR2 LQKENI. The CDR3 is 18 amino acids. The V and J ends lost 0 bases and 6 bases, in that order; junction bases with no gene match: 16. Here the CDR3 DNA reads TGTGCCAGCTCACCACCCGCCGACAGGGGCGATCCTCGCTTCGAGCAGTACTTC. It codes for CASSPPADRGDPRFEQYF.

J is TRBJ2-2 and V is TRBV9; D not resolved. Germline lookup yields CDR1 SGDLS and CDR2 YYNGEE. V gave up 0 bases and J gave up 7 bases, with 7 bases separating them. CDR3 length: 13 residues. The CDR3 DNA sequence: TGTGCCAGCAGCGTAGGACATCACGGGGAGCTGTTTTTT. It specifies CASSVGHHGELFF.

The V call is TRBV5-6, the J call TRBJ2-1; D gene ambiguous. Deletions cut 3 bases from V and 13 bases from J, with 17 bases between. Germline CDR1 and CDR2: SGHDT and YYEEEE. The CDR3 runs to 13 residues. CDR3 bases: TGTGCCAGCAGCTCGGGTCCCGGCGTTGACCAGTTCTTC. The encoded protein is CASSSGPGVDQFF.

The rearrangement uses TRBV7-6 and TRBJ2-1; 8 bases are a match to TRBD2. The germline gives CDR1 SGHVS, CDR2 FNYEAQ. J lost 7 bases, V lost 4 bases, and 9 bases had no gene match. The CDR3 length is 15 residues. CDR3 coding DNA: TGTGCCAGCAGCTGGGGCATAGCGGGGAAGAATGAGCAGTTCTTC. Its protein is CASSWGIAGKNEQFF.

V and J are TRBV29-1 and TRBJ2-7; tentatively, D is TRBD1 (7 bases). The CDR3 is 15 residues long. CDR1 and CDR2 from the germline V gene are SQVTM and ANQGSEA. V lost 1 base to trimming and J lost 2 bases, with 15 bases between them. CDR3 DNA: TGCAGCGTTGAAGTTCCGCAGGGGGGTCCCTACGAGCAGTACTTC. It is translated as CSVEVPQGGPYEQYF.

This clone was seen a few times. The genes are TRBV7-9 and TRBJ1-1; a possible D gene is TRBD1 (5 bases). The CDR3 runs 15 residues. V was clipped by 4 bases and J by 4 bases, with 16 bases between them. The germline gives CDR1 SEHNR, CDR2 FQNEAQ (reference sequence). CDR3: CASSSGGPGGTEAFF. In nucleotides, the CDR3 is TGTGCCAGCAGCTCCGGAGGGCCCGGGGGCACTGAAGCTTTCTTT. Full variable domain (remainder filled in from reference TRBV7-9 and TRBJ1-1): DTGVSQNPRHKITKRGQNVTFRCDPISEHNRLYWYRQTLGQGPEFLTYFQNEAQLEKSRLLSDRFSAERPKGSFSTLEIQRTEQGDSAMYLCASSSGGPGGTEAFFGQGTRLTVV.

Notes on this clone: One junction end does not reproduce the germline sequence, and a read error may be involved. The gene calls are TRBV7-7 and TRBJ2-2; 7 nucleotides align to TRBD1. The CDR3 is 15 amino acids. CDR1 is SSHAT, CDR2 FNYEAQ, per germline (reference sequence). The CDR3 region has the DNA TGTGCTAGCAGCTTGTCAGGGGGTGTCACCGGGGAGCTGTTTTTT. This translates into CASSLSGGVTGELFF.

The V call is TRBV12-2, the J call TRBJ1-1; the table's TRBD1 call for D was not verified on the DNA. TRBV12-2 is flagged as a pseudogene. The CDR3 length is 17 residues. CDR3 DNA: TGTGCAAGTCGCTTCCCAAACCAAACAGGGATGAACACTGAAGCTTTCTTT. Residues: CASRFPNQTGMNTEAFF.

The rearrangement joins TRBV18 to TRBJ2-1, with 7 bases fitting TRBD1. Germline V gives CDR1 KGHSH, CDR2 LQKENI. CDR3 size: 13 residues. V was pared by 5 bases and J by 5 bases, with 3 bases of the junction left unmatched. CDR3 sequence: CASSGQEDNEQFF. The CDR3 DNA sequence: TGTGCCAGCTCAGGACAGGAGGACAATGAGCAGTTCTTC. Together with reference TRBV18 and TRBJ2-1, the CDR3 gives the full variable domain: NAGVMQNPRHLVRRRGQEARLRCSPMKGHSHVYWYRQLPEEGLKFMVYLQKENIIDESGMPKERFSAEFPKEGPSILRIQQVVRGDSAAYFCASSGQEDNEQFFGPGTRLTVL.

The chain combines TRBV6-5 with TRBJ2-2; D unclear. Germline V lookup: CDR1 MNHEY, CDR2 SVGAGI. The CDR3 has 16 amino acids. V was trimmed by 4 bases and J by 1 base, leaving 13 bases between them. CDR3 nucleotide sequence: TGTGCCAGCAGTTGTGAGTCCGGTGTGAACACCGGGGAGCTGTTTTTT. Its protein is CASSCESGVNTGELFF.

The V gene is TRBV7-8, the J gene TRBJ2-1, with TRBD2 as a possible D gene (6 bases). The germline V gene has CDR1 SGHVS and CDR2 FQNEAQ. Trimming pared 5 bases from V and 0 bases from J, leaving 23 bases between. The CDR3 spans 19 residues. The CDR3 reads CASSELGTGLRSSYNEQFF. As DNA, the CDR3 is TGTGCCAGCAGCGAGCTGGGGACTGGCTTGCGGAGCTCCTACAATGAGCAGTTCTTC. Together with reference TRBV7-8 and TRBJ2-1, the CDR3 gives the full variable domain: GAGVSQSPRYKVAKRGQDVALRCDPISGHVSLFWYQQALGQGPEFLTYFQNEAQLDKSGLPSDRFFAERPEGSVSTLKIQRTQQEDSAVYLCASSELGTGLRSSYNEQFFGPGTRLTVL.

The chain is built from TRBV9 and TRBJ2-7, with TRBD2 matching over 11 bases. J was trimmed by 4 bases and V by 4 bases; bases with no gene match: 7. CDR1 is SGDLS and CDR2 is YYNGEE in the germline V gene. This CDR3 has 15 residues. The CDR3 region has the DNA TGTGCCAGCAGCCCAACGGGACTAGCGGAATACGAGCAGTACTTC. Translated, it gives CASSPTGLAEYEQYF.

The CDR3 DNA reads TGTGCCAGTAGTATTAGCGGTCTCACAGATACGCAGTATTTT. As protein: CASSISGLTDTQYF. This chain connects TRBV19 to TRBJ2-3, with TRBD2 as a possible D gene (6 bases). V was trimmed by 3 bases and J by 2 bases, leaving 9 bases between them. This CDR3 is 14 amino acids long. Germline V gene lookup returns CDR1 LNHDA and CDR2 SQIVND (reference sequence).

CDR3 sequence reads: CASSVRTDLYYGYTF. DNA for the CDR3: TGTGCCAGCAGCGTAAGGACAGACCTGTACTATGGCTACACCTTC. J is TRBJ1-2 and V is TRBV9; maybe TRBD1 (6 bases). Trimming stripped 1 base from V and 3 bases from J, with 13 bases between. CDR1 and CDR2 (germline): SGDLS, YYNGEE. CDR3 length: 15 residues.

V usage is TRBV7-9 and J usage is TRBJ1-1; TRBD1 might be the D (5 bases). The germline CDR1 and CDR2 sequences are SEHNR and FQNEAQ (reference sequence). This CDR3 spans 13 amino acids. V gave up 2 bases and J gave up 7 bases, with 11 bases separating them. The CDR3 reads CASSLSGVIEAFF. CDR3 in DNA: TGTGCCAGCAGCTTATCGGGGGTCATTGAAGCTTTCTTT.

This clone has just a few counts. This rearrangement joins TRBV19 to TRBJ2-4, with D maybe TRBD2 (5 bases). Trimming stripped 4 bases from V and 10 bases from J, with 14 bases between. Germline CDR1 LNHDA, CDR2 SQIVND (reference sequence). This CDR3 is built from 13 residues. CDR3 residues: CASSTQAGEIQYF. The CDR3 bases are TGTGCCAGTAGTACGCAGGCCGGGGAGATTCAGTACTTC.

Worth noting for this clone: One junction end disagrees with the germline gene, perhaps due to a read error. The chain is built from TRBV27 and TRBJ2-6, with D perhaps TRBD2 (6 bases). Germline V gene sequence: CDR1 MNHEY, CDR2 SMNVEV (reference sequence). The CDR3 length is 14 residues. The CDR3 region is CASRGGYGANGLTF. CDR3 nucleotide sequence: TGTGCCAGCAGGGGGGGATATGGGGCCAACGGCCTGACTTTC.

V is TRBV5-1 and J is TRBJ1-2; D gene uncertain. Germline values: CDR1 SGHRS, CDR2 YFSETQ. Deletions cut 0 bases from V and 0 bases from J, with 12 bases between. The CDR3 length is 16 residues. The CDR3 nucleotides read TGCGCCAGCAGCTTGGGCCCAGGCCCAGCTAACTATGGCTACACCTTC. As protein: CASSLGPGPANYGYTF.

This chain's CDR3 is CASSLRFSGTNTGELFF. The CDR3 nucleotides are TGTGCCAGCAGCCTCCGTTTTTCGGGAACGAACACCGGGGAGCTGTTTTTT. The gene calls are TRBV9 and TRBJ2-2; tentatively, D is TRBD2 (5 bases). Trimming took off 4 bases at V and 0 bases at J, with 16 bases between the two ends. There are 17 residues in the CDR3. From germline, CDR1 is SGDLS and CDR2 YYNGEE.

The sample holds a few counts of this clone. The V call is TRBV27, the J call TRBJ1-5, with 9 bases identical to TRBD1. Germline loops: CDR1 MNHEY, CDR2 SMNVEV (reference sequence). The CDR3 spans 15 residues. V dropped 6 bases and J dropped 2; count of bases not matched to a gene: 5. Here the CDR3 DNA reads TGTGCCAGCAGCTTACAGGGGGCCGGCAATCAGCCCCAGCATTTT. Protein product: CASSLQGAGNQPQHF.

This clone is a singleton in its sample. V is TRBV29-1 and J is TRBJ1-1, with 7 bases aligning to TRBD1. V shed 7 bases, J shed 0 bases, and the junction held 8 bases outside the gene matches. CDR1 is SQVTM and CDR2 is ANQGSEA in the germline V gene. The length of the CDR3 is 14 residues. Here the CDR3 reads CSASGTAMNTEAFF. The CDR3 coding sequence is TGCAGCGCAAGTGGGACAGCAATGAACACTGAAGCTTTCTTT.

The chain is built from TRBV5-1 and TRBJ2-7; no firm D call. Trimming left V 7 bases short and J 3 bases short, with 17 bases between. Germline lookup yields CDR1 SGHRS and CDR2 YFSETQ. The CDR3 covers 14 residues. The CDR3, as DNA: TGCGCCAGCCGCCAACCGGGTAGAGGCTACGAGCAGTACTTC. Amino acid sequence: CASRQPGRGYEQYF.

This chain joins TRBV9 and TRBJ1-4; D perhaps matches TRBD1 (6 bases). Germline loops: CDR1 SGDLS, CDR2 YYNGEE. With 2 bases removed from V and 0 bases from J, the gap between germline ends came to 11 bases. The CDR3 extends over 16 amino acids. CDR3 sequence: CASSVTTGATNEKLFF. Here the CDR3 DNA reads TGTGCCAGCAGCGTGACGACAGGTGCAACTAATGAAAAACTGTTTTTT. The full variable domain, its missing parts supplied by reference TRBV9 and TRBJ1-4, is DSGVTQTPKHLITATGQRVTLRCSPRSGDLSVYWYQQSLDQGLQFLIQYYNGEERAKGNILERFSAQQFPDLHSELNLSSLELGDSALYFCASSVTTGATNEKLFFGSGTQLSVL.